These T cell receptor beta chains were read from a single sample in a study of glioma-infiltrating T cells after dendritic cell vaccination. TCRdb's table, derived via immunoSEQ multiplex PCR, lists solely in-frame clones and lacks some. The sample lists 110,000 or so clones, 90% occurring once. Sequencing used blood, obtained after dendritic cell vaccination. These TCRs come from a human donor with glioblastoma. Each CDR3 is given with its conserved first and last residue. A D gene is named only where the DNA matches it firmly. Part of the rows lack a size; the others show once, few, many or a class for expanded clones.

clone size	V gene	J gene	D gene	CDR3 DNA	CDR3 protein
.	TRBV2	TRBJ1-1	.	TGTGCCAGCAGTGAGGACGGGGGGGGGCTGGCTTTCTTT	CASSEDGGGLAFF
.	TRBV10-3	TRBJ2-1	.	TGTGCCATCAGTCCTAGCAACAATGAGCAGTTCTTC	CAISPSNNEQFF
.	TRBV30	TRBJ2-3	.	TGTGCCTGGAGTGTCCTTAGCGGCCTCACAGATACGCAGTATTTT	CAWSVLSGLTDTQYF
.	TRBV27	TRBJ1-5	.	TGTGCCAGCAGTCCCGACAGTCCTAATCAGCCCCAGCATTTT	CASSPDSPNQPQHF
few	TRBV5-8	TRBJ2-7	.	TGTGCCAGCAGCTTTAATGAGGCCGTAATCAAGTACTTC	CASSFNEAVIKYF
.	TRBV19	TRBJ1-5	.	TGTGCCAGTAGACCGGGGAATCAGCCCCAGCATTTT	CASRPGNQPQHF
.	TRBV30	TRBJ2-1	.	TGTGCCGTTAGGGGGAAGGACAGTTTCTCCAATGAGCAGTTCTTC	CAVRGKDSFSNEQFF
.	TRBV7-3	TRBJ2-6	TRBD1	TGTGCCAGCAGCCCGACAGGGGAGAACGGGGCCAACGTCCTGACTTTC	CASSPTGENGANVLTF
.	TRBV6-5	TRBJ2-7	TRBD1	TGTGCCAGCAAGACAGGGTTGAACGAGCAGTACTTC	CASKTGLNEQYF
.	TRBV5-1	TRBJ2-2	TRBD1	TGCGCCAGCAGCTTGGGACAGGGAAACGGGGAGCTGTTTTTT	CASSLGQGNGELFF
.	TRBV9	TRBJ1-2	.	TGTGCCAGCACCAGAGACACCCTGAGCGGCTACACCTTC	CASTRDTLSGYTF
once	TRBV6-1	TRBJ2-7	TRBD2	TGTGCCAGCAGTTATCTAGCGGGAGCGGTTGAGCAGTACTTC	CASSYLAGAVEQYF